A single sample is the source of the 27 T cell receptor beta chains below, sequenced in a study of control samples from healthy donors and cancer patients. Libraries were prepared by immunoSEQ multiplex PCR; TCRdb keeps only in-frame clonotypes and omits some of them. Of tens of thousands of clones listed, about nine tenths were seen once; the top ten hold 5.5% to 7.5%. The material sequenced was blood. All receptors derive from a man aged 50 or older in good health.

DNA of the CDR3: TGTGCCAGCAATCCCGGGGGGGAGACCCAGTACTTC. Protein: CASNPGGETQYF. The chain employs TRBV6-5 and TRBJ2-5, with 7 bases that match TRBD2. The CDR3 totals 12 residues. Germline-derived CDR1 and CDR2 are MNHEY and SVGAGI. V dropped 7 bases and J dropped 5; count of bases not matched to a gene: 4.

The chain combines TRBV12-3 or TRBV12-4 with TRBJ1-4; no reliable D call. The CDR3 is 13 amino acids. Trimming pared 6 bases from V and 5 bases from J, leaving 10 bases between. The CDR3 region is CASRRGPNEKLFF. As DNA, the CDR3 is TGTGCCAGCAGGAGAGGGCCGAATGAAAAACTGTTTTTT.

This chain links TRBV30 with TRBJ1-1; D is uncertain. V was clipped by 4 bases and J by 1 base, with 4 bases between them. Germline V gives CDR1 GTSNPN, CDR2 SVGIG (reference sequence). The CDR3 runs to 11 residues. CDR3 in amino acids: CAWNENTEAFF. In nucleotides, the CDR3 is TGTGCCTGGAATGAGAACACTGAAGCTTTCTTT. The complete variable domain, with remaining parts taken from reference TRBV30 and TRBJ1-1, reads SQTIHQWPATLVQPVGSPLSLECTVEGTSNPNLYWYRQAAGRGLQLLFYSVGIGQISSEVPQNLSASRPQDRQFILSSKKLLLSDSGFYLCAWNENTEAFFGQGTRLTVV.

The V call is TRBV30, the J call TRBJ1-5; D is ambiguous. Trimming left V 5 bases short and J 0 bases short, with 14 bases between. This CDR3 has 15 residues. Germline CDR1 GTSNPN, CDR2 SVGIG (reference sequence). The CDR3 loop reads CAWGGTTSSNQPQHF. CDR3 bases: TGTGCCTGGGGAGGTACAACCTCTAGCAATCAGCCCCAGCATTTT.

This rearrangement joins TRBV9 to TRBJ2-2; D unresolved. The germline V and J ends were trimmed by 3 bases and 0 bases, with 6 bases remaining between them. CDR3 length: 14 residues. Germline assignment: CDR1 SGDLS and CDR2 YYNGEE. The CDR3 nucleotides are TGTGCCAGCAGCGCCCAGACGAACACCGGGGAGCTGTTTTTT. Its protein is CASSAQTNTGELFF.

The chain combines TRBV27 with TRBJ2-5; D is perhaps TRBD1 (6 bases). V was trimmed by 4 bases and J by 9 bases, leaving 9 bases between them. The CDR3 runs 11 residues. Germline V gene sequence: CDR1 MNHEY, CDR2 SMNVEV (reference sequence). The CDR3 here is CASSSQGAQYF. The CDR3 DNA reads as TGTGCCAGCAGTTCACAGGGTGCCCAGTACTTC.

The V call is TRBV4-1, the J call TRBJ1-4; 7 bases line up with TRBD1. The germline V gene has CDR1 MGHRA and CDR2 YSYEKL. Trimming cost V 2 bases and J 7 bases; bases outside gene matches: 10. CDR3 length: 16 residues. CDR3 sequence: CASSQSSGQITEKLFF. CDR3 nucleotides: TGCGCCAGCAGCCAATCGTCGGGACAGATTACTGAAAAACTGTTTTTT.

V and J are TRBV24-1 and TRBJ2-1; D remains ambiguous. Per the germline V gene, CDR1 is KGHDR and CDR2 is SFDVKD. Trimming left V 4 bases short and J 9 bases short, with 9 bases between. There are 12 residues in the CDR3. In DNA form, the CDR3 reads TGTGCCACCAGTGACGCCCGCCGTGAGCAGTTCTTC. Translation: CATSDARREQFF.

This clone was seen once. The chain is built from TRBV21-1 and TRBJ2-7; no check of the table's D call, TRBD1, against the DNA was made. TRBV21-1 is shown as a pseudogene. The length of the CDR3 is 14 residues. CDR3 protein: CASRTGEATYEQYF. CDR3 nucleotides: TGTGCCTCCAGGACAGGGGAGGCTACCTACGAGCAGTACTTC.

V and J are TRBV29-1 and TRBJ1-1; the match to TRBD1 covers 8 bases. V shed 6 bases, J shed 6 bases, and the junction held 15 bases outside the gene matches. The CDR3 is 15 amino acids. In germline, CDR1 is SQVTM, CDR2 ANQGSEA. CDR3 DNA sequence: TGCAGCGTAGCCACCGGGACAGGAAATTGGGCTGAAGCTTTCTTT. It specifies CSVATGTGNWAEAFF.

The rearrangement links TRBV20-1 to TRBJ1-1, with D maybe TRBD1 (6 bases). V lost 3 bases and J 4 bases, leaving 12 bases between the germline ends. Germline V gives CDR1 DFQATT, CDR2 SNEGSKA (reference sequence). The CDR3 extends over 13 amino acids. The CDR3 DNA sequence: TGCAGTGCTAGTTTACAGGGTGGCACTGAAGCTTTCTTT. Translation gives CSASLQGGTEAFF.

The J gene is TRBJ1-1, the V gene TRBV6-6, with a weak D call TRBD1 (6 bases). The CDR3 is 17 residues long. Germline V gives CDR1 MNHNY, CDR2 SVGAGI (reference sequence). The germline V and J ends were trimmed by 8 bases and 6 bases, with 28 bases remaining between them. The CDR3 sequence is CASRQTFTGLGAPEAFF. CDR3 in DNA: TGTGCCAGCCGTCAAACCTTTACAGGGTTGGGGGCCCCTGAAGCTTTCTTT.

The gene calls are TRBV18 and TRBJ1-1; D is undetermined. CDR3 size: 13 residues. The germline gives CDR1 KGHSH, CDR2 LQKENI. Trimming took 3 bases from V and 5 from J, leaving 10 bases between them. CDR3: CASSPDLDTEAFF. As DNA, the CDR3 is TGTGCCAGCTCACCGGACTTAGATACTGAAGCTTTCTTT.

The gene calls are TRBV6-5 and TRBJ2-7, with D unclear. Trimming stripped 6 bases from V and 5 bases from J, with 11 bases between. This CDR3 comprises 12 residues. Germline CDR1 is MNHEY and CDR2 is SVGAGI. The DNA of the CDR3 is TGTGCCAGCAGGCCGTACACGGACGAGCAGTACTTC. Its translation: CASRPYTDEQYF.

This clone was recorded many times. This CDR3 is also generated by other DNA sequences in the sample. The chain is built from TRBV7-9 and TRBJ2-3; 11 positions agree with TRBD2. Germline CDR1 and CDR2: SEHNR and FQNEAQ (reference sequence). The CDR3 runs 14 residues. In DNA, the CDR3 is TGTGCTACCGGGACTAGCGGCAACACAGATACGCAGTATTTT. Translated, it gives CATGTSGNTDTQYF. Full variable domain (outside the CDR3, taken from reference TRBV7-9 and TRBJ2-3): DTGVSQNPRHKITKRGQNVTFRCDPISEHNRLYWYRQTLGQGPEFLTYFQNEAQLEKSRLLSDRFSAERPKGSFSTLEIQRTEQGDSAMYLCATGTSGNTDTQYFGPGTRLTVL.

V and J are TRBV19 and TRBJ2-5; 15 positions agree with TRBD2. Unmatched junction bases numbered 9, after V lost 6 bases and J lost 4 bases. This CDR3 has 17 residues. CDR1 is LNHDA, CDR2 SQIVND, per germline (reference sequence). The chain's CDR3 is CASRAPGLAGGRETQYF. DNA of the CDR3: TGTGCCAGTAGGGCCCCGGGACTAGCGGGGGGCCGAGAGACCCAGTACTTC.

J is TRBJ1-4 and V is TRBV6-6; D is possibly TRBD1 (5 bases). This CDR3 spans 15 amino acids. The germline V gene encodes CDR1 MNHNY and CDR2 SVGAGI (reference sequence). V was cut by 2 bases and J by 9 bases, with 16 bases left in between. In DNA form, the CDR3 reads TGTGCCAGCAGTTACGCACGGGGGTTCTCGAAAAAACTGTTTTTT. Translating it yields CASSYARGFSKKLFF.

This chain links TRBV5-6 with TRBJ2-7; 9 bases are a match to TRBD1. The CDR3 covers 15 residues. Germline-derived CDR1 and CDR2 are SGHDT and YYEEEE. V shed 4 bases and J 2 bases; nucleotides not matched to a gene: 7. The CDR3 nucleotides are TGTGCCAGCAGCGTGCCGGGACAGGGAACCTACGAGCAGTACTTC. Translation: CASSVPGQGTYEQYF.

V gene TRBV7-9 combines with J gene TRBJ2-7; 7 bases map to TRBD1. The germline CDR1 and CDR2 sequences are SEHNR and FQNEAQ (reference sequence). J lost 0 bases, V lost 2 bases, and 4 bases had no gene match. This CDR3 is built from 15 residues. CDR3: CASSLRGTASYEQYF. The CDR3 DNA reads as TGTGCCAGCAGCTTAAGGGGGACAGCCTCCTACGAGCAGTACTTC.

The rearrangement uses TRBV15 and TRBJ1-2; D gene ambiguous. This CDR3 spans 13 amino acids. Per germline, CDR1 LNHNV and CDR2 YYDKDF (reference sequence). Trimming took 4 bases from V and 8 from J, leaving 14 bases between them. The CDR3: CATSIRPSMGYTF. The CDR3 region has the DNA TGTGCCACCAGCATAAGGCCATCTATGGGCTACACCTTC.

This chain connects TRBV6-6 to TRBJ2-1, with D perhaps matching TRBD2 (7 bases). The CDR3 consists of 14 residues. Trimming cost V 2 bases and J 7 bases, with 12 bases left between them. From germline, CDR1 is MNHNY and CDR2 SVGAGI (reference sequence). This CDR3 reads CASSYRGALNEQFF. The CDR3 DNA is TGTGCCAGCAGTTACCGGGGGGCCTTGAATGAGCAGTTCTTC.

This clone was counted a single time. The V call is TRBV19, the J call TRBJ1-2; D not resolved. Germline V gene data show CDR1 as LNHDA and CDR2 as SQIVND (reference sequence). This CDR3 contains 13 residues. Trimming left V 5 bases short and J 4 bases short, with 11 bases between. CDR3 nucleotides: TGTGCCAGTAGTGGGGTTGCCGGCTATGGCTACACCTTC. Translated, it gives CASSGVAGYGYTF.

V usage is TRBV30 and J usage is TRBJ2-6; 8 bases match TRBD1. The V segment lost 3 bases and the J segment 2 bases; nucleotides outside the gene matches: 3. This CDR3 contains 15 residues. CDR1 is GTSNPN, CDR2 SVGIG, per germline (reference sequence). The CDR3, as DNA: TGTGCCTGGAGGGCGACAGGGGCTGGGGCCAACGTCCTGACTTTC. Amino acid sequence: CAWRATGAGANVLTF.

The chain employs TRBV7-2 and TRBJ2-1; D not resolved. Deletions cut 3 bases from V and 8 bases from J, with 8 bases between. The CDR3 loop spans 12 amino acids. Germline loops: CDR1 SGHTA, CDR2 FQGNSA. The CDR3 DNA reads as TGTGCCAGCAGCTTTATTTCCCATGAGCAGTTCTTC. Translating gives CASSFISHEQFF.

The table lists this clone with a count of one. The V and J genes are TRBV6-5 and TRBJ1-3, with D perhaps TRBD1 (5 bases). The V end lost 0 bases, the J end lost 1 base, and 7 bases lay between the germline ends. The germline CDR1 and CDR2 sequences are MNHEY and SVGAGI. CDR3 length: 15 residues. The CDR3 protein is CASSYSQGSGNTIYF. The CDR3 region has the DNA TGTGCCAGCAGTTACTCGCAGGGATCTGGAAACACCATATATTTT.

V is TRBV7-6 and J is TRBJ2-3, with 8 bases matching TRBD2. The CDR3 length is 16 residues. V lost 3 bases and J lost 0; bases outside the gene matches: 5. Germline V gene data show CDR1 as SGHVS and CDR2 as FNYEAQ. CDR3 residues: CASSLGTSRSTDTQYF. The CDR3 nucleotides are TGTGCCAGCAGCTTGGGGACTAGTCGCAGCACAGATACGCAGTATTTT.

The chain is built from TRBV3-1 (or the pseudogene TRBV3-2) and TRBJ2-1; 9 nucleotides align to TRBD2. After removal of 3 bases from V and 9 bases from J, the junction contained 9 bases not matched to a gene. The CDR3 totals 15 residues. From germline, CDR1 is LGHDT and CDR2 YNNKEL (reference sequence). CDR3 sequence: CASSQRRGGLSEQFF. CDR3 DNA sequence: TGTGCCAGCAGCCAGCGGCGGGGGGGCCTCAGTGAGCAGTTCTTC.